Below, 25 T cell receptor beta chains from the same sample are listed, as sequenced in a study of tumor-infiltrating lymphocytes in primary liver carcinoma. A constant-region primer served to make TCR beta cDNA from about 0.45 ug total RNA. Library construction for TCR beta comprised three nested multiplex PCR rounds performed with slightly modified ARM-PCR. The opening two PCR rounds, nine to eleven cycles each, paired TRBV1-TRBV30 forward primers with a C-beta reverse primer. TCRdb itself ran the multiplex PCR reads through MiXCR, one entry per CDR3 protein. Here the sample spans 25,000 to 30,000 distinct CDR3 sequences, around three quarters being singletons. The tissue used was unsorted bulk material of about 19-33 mg. RNA and DNA were co-extracted from it with the AllPrep DNA/RNA mini kit. Source material: liver tumor tissue from sampling region 3. Sample subset: tumor region T3, left-lateral pole. The receptor set was obtained from a man aged 40-49 years with primary liver carcinoma and hepatitis B virus infection.

Points on this clonotype: Since the CDR3 does not end with the conserved phenylalanine or tryptophan, this likely comes from a read error. The chain uses TRBV29-1 and TRBJ2-7; unclear D gene. CDR3 length: 11 residues. Germline CDR1 is SQVTM and CDR2 is ANQGSEA. The CDR3 reads CSVETNYKQYL. The CDR3 nucleotides are TGCAGCGTCGAGACAAACTACAAGCAGTACTTA.

This clonotype was observed once. A read error may account for a junction end that differs from germline. The chain uses TRBV10-3 and TRBJ2-7; tentatively, D is TRBD2 (5 bases). The germline V gene has CDR1 ENHRY and CDR2 SYGVKD. The CDR3 covers 14 residues. CDR3 bases: TGTGCTACCTCTGACACCTTGACTACCTACGAGCACTACTTC. Encoded protein: CATSDTLTTYEHYF.

This clonotype showed up many times. The chain carries TRBV28 and TRBJ2-2; D is undetermined. The CDR3 is 13 amino acids. Trimming left V 2 bases short and J 1 base short, with 2 bases between. CDR1 is MDHEN and CDR2 is SYDVKM in the germline V gene. The CDR3 region is CASSLQNTGELFF. DNA of the CDR3: TGTGCCAGCAGTTTACAGAACACCGGGGAGCTGTTTTTT.

Remarks on this clonotype: A read error may account for a junction end that differs from germline. The chain couples TRBV5-5 to TRBJ2-7, with D perhaps matching TRBD2 (5 bases). Germline V gives CDR1 SGHKS, CDR2 YYEKEE (reference sequence). The CDR3 extends over 17 amino acids. The CDR3 DNA is TGTGCCAGCAGCTTGGAGCAGCACCTGACTCGGCCCTACGAGCGGTATTTC. It specifies CASSLEQHLTRPYERYF.

Comment on this clonotype: A read error may account for a junction end that differs from germline. V and J are TRBV4-1 and TRBJ2-7; tentatively, D is TRBD2 (6 bases). Germline-derived CDR1 and CDR2 are MGHRA and YSYEKL. CDR3 length: 15 amino acids. The CDR3 DNA is TGCGCCAGCAACCAAGATTTGGGAGGTGACTACGAGCAGTACTTC. As protein: CASNQDLGGDYEQYF.

Turning to this clonotype: The junction shows a germline mismatch at one end, possibly a read error. The chain combines TRBV11-2 with TRBJ2-7, with D unclear. CDR3 length equals 15 residues. The V gene's germline CDR1 is SGHAT and CDR2 FQNNGV. The CDR3 loop reads CASSFVARGQYEQYF. The CDR3 DNA sequence: TGTGCCAGTAGCTTTGTGGCAAGAGGCCAGTACGAGCAGTACTTC.

Worth noting for this clonotype: The final CDR3 position lacks the conserved phenylalanine or tryptophan, pointing to a likely read error. The gene calls are TRBV24-1 and TRBJ2-7; no reliable D call. Germline-derived CDR1 and CDR2 are KGHDR and SFDVKD. This CDR3 is built from 15 residues. V lost 0 bases, J lost 3 bases, and 11 bases lay in between. CDR3 nucleotides: TGTGCCACCAGTGATTTGAGTGCGCGTGTCTACGAGCAGTACCTC. Amino acid sequence: CATSDLSARVYEQYL.

This clonotype appeared a single time. This chain uses TRBV6-2 or TRBV6-3 with TRBJ1-1, with TRBD1 matching over 7 bases. CDR1 is MNHEY and CDR2 is SVGEGT in the germline V gene. V gave up 10 bases and J gave up 14 bases; unmatched junction bases: 16. The CDR3 is 12 residues long. The CDR3 DNA is TGTGCCAACACCGGGGACAGCCCCACGGCGTTCTTT. Translation: CANTGDSPTAFF.

Note on this clonotype: At one end, the junction sequence differs from germline, possibly due to a read error. CDR3 sequence reads: CSVEEQGTGKLFF. In DNA, the CDR3 is TGCAGCGTTGAAGAACAGGGCACCGGGAAGCTGTTTTTT. The chain is built from TRBV29-1 and TRBJ2-2; weak D call: TRBD1 (6 bases). Germline assignment: CDR1 SQVTM and CDR2 ANQGSEA. The CDR3 sequence is 13 residues long.

Worth noting for this clonotype: One junction end disagrees with the germline gene, perhaps due to a read error. The chain has TRBV20-1 and TRBJ1-1, with D tentatively TRBD1 (5 bases). CDR3 size: 14 residues. Germline CDR1 reads DFQATT; CDR2 reads SNEGSKA (reference sequence). The CDR3 spells CSASRVVVNSEAFF. The CDR3 region has the DNA TGCAGTGCTAGCAGGGTGGTCGTGAACTCTGAAGCTTTCTTT.

Remarks on this clonotype: A single base separates this from a much larger clone, so it may be a read error. V usage is TRBV6-5 and J usage is TRBJ2-7, with 8 bases fitting TRBD1. The germline CDR1 and CDR2 sequences are MNHEY and SVGAGI. This CDR3 contains 14 residues. Trimming cost V 6 bases and J 5 bases; bases outside gene matches: 9. This CDR3 is CASSRYRGNHEQYF. CDR3 nucleotide sequence: TGTGCCAGCAGCCGGTACAGGGGGAACCACGAGCAGTACTTC.

This clonotype turned up a few times. The CDR3 does not close with the conserved phenylalanine or tryptophan, likely indicating a read error. This chain uses TRBV5-6 with TRBJ1-1; TRBD1 might be the D (5 bases). This CDR3 has 14 residues. CDR1 is SGHDT, CDR2 YYEEEE, per germline. The CDR3 region is CANSLQGLNTEAFI. In DNA form, the CDR3 reads TGTGCCAACAGCTTGCAGGGTTTGAACACTGAAGCTTTCATT.

In nucleotides, the CDR3 is TGCAGCGATGCTACTAGTGGGACCGAAGCCGAGCAGTACTTC. Its protein is CSDATSGTEAEQYF. The rearrangement links TRBV29-1 to TRBJ2-7; D is possibly TRBD1 or TRBD2 (5 bases each). Per germline, CDR1 SQVTM and CDR2 ANQGSEA. Trimming left V 7 bases short and J 6 bases short, with 22 bases between. The CDR3 is 14 residues long.

Comment on this clonotype: Germline and junction disagree at one end, which may indicate a read error. The rearrangement uses TRBV5-1 and TRBJ2-2; TRBD2 matches 14 bases. The CDR3 contains 16 residues. The germline V gene encodes CDR1 SGHRS and CDR2 YFSETQ. The CDR3: CASSPGLAGVCGDLFF. In nucleotides, the CDR3 is TGCGCTAGCAGCCCGGGACTAGCGGGAGTATGCGGGGACCTGTTTTTT.

The DNA for the CDR3 is TGCGCCAGCGGGGACATAAGGGAGGTTTACTATGGCTACACCTTC. Translating gives CASGDIREVYYGYTF. The chain employs TRBV10-2 and TRBJ1-2; a possible D gene is TRBD1 (6 bases). V was pared by 8 bases and J by 3 bases, with 19 bases between. The CDR3 extends over 15 amino acids. Germline CDR1 WSHSY, CDR2 SAAADI.

As to this clonotype: The junction departs from the called germline gene at one end, perhaps through a read error. The chain joins TRBV28 to TRBJ2-7; a weak D match, TRBD1 (5 bases). CDR3 length: 15 residues. In germline, CDR1 is MDHEN, CDR2 SYDVKM. CDR3 in amino acids: CASGRGRQDYYKQYF. Here the CDR3 DNA reads TGTGCCAGCGGTAGGGGTCGTCAGGATTACTACAAGCAGTACTTC.

To note about this clonotype: Relative to the germline gene, one junction end is altered; a read error may explain this. The J gene is TRBJ2-7, the V gene TRBV6-2 or TRBV6-3; TRBD1 matches at 7 bases. This CDR3 region has 15 residues. Germline V gene sequence: CDR1 MNHEY, CDR2 SVGEGT. The CDR3 DNA reads as TGTACCAGCAGTTACCATCTAGACAGGGCATATGAGCAGTATTTC. Translated, it gives CTSSYHLDRAYEQYF.

Concerning this clonotype: At one end, the junction sequence differs from germline, possibly due to a read error. V usage is TRBV4-1 and J usage is TRBJ2-3; TRBD2 matches at 7 bases. The germline gives CDR1 MGHRA, CDR2 YSYEKL. The CDR3 runs 22 residues. The CDR3 reads CASSRPPLTIGRRKVSTDAQYF. The DNA of the CDR3 is TGCGCCAGCAGCCGACCCCCACTGACTATCGGGAGGCGGAAGGTCAGCACAGATGCGCAGTATTTT.

Turning to this clonotype: One base away lies a much larger clone, so this may be a sequencing read error. J is TRBJ2-5 and V is TRBV5-1, with D maybe TRBD2 (6 bases). Germline CDR1 is SGHRS and CDR2 is YFSETQ. The CDR3 has 15 residues. The CDR3 coding sequence is TGCGCCGGCAGCTTGGTTTCTAGCGAGCAAGAGACCCAGTACTTC. Protein product: CAGSLVSSEQETQYF.

V gene TRBV6-2 or TRBV6-3 combines with J gene TRBJ2-6; D perhaps matches TRBD1 (5 bases). Trimming cost V 7 bases and J 6 bases, with 16 bases left between them. Germline V CDR1 and CDR2: MNHEY, SVGEGT. The CDR3 spans 15 residues. DNA for the CDR3: TGTGCCAGCACCGATCCAGGGTCTCTGGCCAACGTCCTGACTTTC. Amino acids: CASTDPGSLANVLTF.

Comments on this clonotype: A read error may account for a junction end that differs from germline. The V and J genes are TRBV10-3 and TRBJ1-1; D ambiguous. Germline CDR1 and CDR2: ENHRY and SYGVKD. CDR3 length equals 15 residues. The CDR3 sequence: CGISESAGETTEAFF. The CDR3 nucleotides are TGTGGCATCAGTGAATCGGCGGGTGAAACGACTGAAGCTTTCTTT.

In the case of this clonotype: A read error may account for a junction end that differs from germline. This chain joins TRBV4-2 and TRBJ2-3; D may be TRBD1 or TRBD2 (5 bases each). This CDR3 spans 15 amino acids. Looked up from germline, CDR1 is LGHNA and CDR2 is YNFKEQ. The CDR3 is CGSSQGKGVTDTPYF. The CDR3 DNA follows: TGTGGCAGCAGCCAAGGGAAGGGAGTGACAGATACGCCGTATTTT.

This clonotype was counted many times. V and J are TRBV11-1 and TRBJ2-7; D is unclear. The ends were cut back, 1 base at V and 6 bases at J, with 10 bases in the middle. CDR1 is SGHAT, CDR2 FQDESV, per germline (reference sequence). The CDR3 totals 13 residues. The CDR3 bases are TGTGCCAGCAGCTTAGGATACCTCCGCGAGCAGTACTTC. Translating it yields CASSLGYLREQYF. The variable domain in full, with the rest retrieved from reference TRBV11-1 and TRBJ2-7, is EAEVAQSPRYKITEKSQAVAFWCDPISGHATLYWYRQILGQGPELLVQFQDESVVDDSQLPKDRFSAERLKGVDSTLKIQPAELGDSAMYLCASSLGYLREQYFGPGTRLTVT.

In the case of this clonotype: The junction differs from germline at one of its ends, possibly a read error. The chain has TRBV6-5 and TRBJ2-7; 9 nucleotides agree with TRBD1. Germline CDR1 reads MNHEY; CDR2 reads SVGAGI. CDR3 length: 14 amino acids. CDR3 amino acids: CASPFGTGYNEQYF. The CDR3 coding sequence is TGTGCAAGCCCCTTCGGGACAGGGTATAACGAGCAATACTTC.

To note about this clonotype: A junction boundary mismatches the germline segment, possibly from a read error. The chain has TRBV29-1 and TRBJ2-5; TRBD1 might be the D (6 bases). The CDR3 loop spans 13 amino acids. In germline, CDR1 is SQVTM, CDR2 ANQGSEA. CDR3 protein: CSGLAQGMETRYF. The CDR3 DNA follows: TGCAGCGGACTCGCTCAGGGGATGGAGACCCGGTACTTC.